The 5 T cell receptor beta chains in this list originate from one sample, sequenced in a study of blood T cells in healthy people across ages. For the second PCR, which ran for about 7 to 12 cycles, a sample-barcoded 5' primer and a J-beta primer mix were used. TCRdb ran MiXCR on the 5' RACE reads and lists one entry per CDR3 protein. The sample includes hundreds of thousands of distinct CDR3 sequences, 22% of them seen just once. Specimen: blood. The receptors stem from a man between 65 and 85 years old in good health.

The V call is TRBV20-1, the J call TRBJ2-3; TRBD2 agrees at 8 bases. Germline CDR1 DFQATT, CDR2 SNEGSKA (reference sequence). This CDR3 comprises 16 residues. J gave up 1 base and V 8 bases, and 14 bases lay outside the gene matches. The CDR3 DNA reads TGCAGTCTTGCCGGGACTAGGCGCTCGGGCACAGATACGCAGTATTTT. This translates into CSLAGTRRSGTDTQYF.

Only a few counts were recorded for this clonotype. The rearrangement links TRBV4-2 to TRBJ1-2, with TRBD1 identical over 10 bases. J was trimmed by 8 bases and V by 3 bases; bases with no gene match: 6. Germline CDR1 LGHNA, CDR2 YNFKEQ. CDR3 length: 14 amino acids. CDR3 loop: CASSQGQGQGGYTF. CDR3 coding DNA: TGTGCCAGCAGCCAGGGACAGGGGCAAGGAGGCTACACCTTC.

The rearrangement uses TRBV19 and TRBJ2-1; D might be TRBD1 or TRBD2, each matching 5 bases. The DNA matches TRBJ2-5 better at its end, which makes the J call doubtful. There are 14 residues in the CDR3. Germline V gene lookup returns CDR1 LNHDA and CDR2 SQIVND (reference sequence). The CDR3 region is CASAGTLGVGPQYF. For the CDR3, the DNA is TGTGCCAGCGCCGGGACCCTGGGGGTTGGGCCCCAGTACTTC.

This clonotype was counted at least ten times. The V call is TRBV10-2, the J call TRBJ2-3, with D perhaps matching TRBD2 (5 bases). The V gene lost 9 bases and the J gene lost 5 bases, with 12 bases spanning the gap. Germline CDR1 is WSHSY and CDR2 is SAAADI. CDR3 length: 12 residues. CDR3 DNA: TGCGCCAGTCGGTTGGCGGGAGATACGCAGTATTTT. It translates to CASRLAGDTQYF.

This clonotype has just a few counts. The CDR3 nucleotides are TGTGCCAGCAGCCAAGTTAAGCTTTTCAGCTCCTACGAGCAGTACGTC. Translated: CASSQVKLFSSYEQYV. The J gene is TRBJ2-7, the V gene TRBV14; D remains unclear. Germline CDR1 SGHDN, CDR2 FVKESK. CDR3 length: 16 amino acids. Trimming removed 1 base at V and 0 bases at J, with 13 bases between.